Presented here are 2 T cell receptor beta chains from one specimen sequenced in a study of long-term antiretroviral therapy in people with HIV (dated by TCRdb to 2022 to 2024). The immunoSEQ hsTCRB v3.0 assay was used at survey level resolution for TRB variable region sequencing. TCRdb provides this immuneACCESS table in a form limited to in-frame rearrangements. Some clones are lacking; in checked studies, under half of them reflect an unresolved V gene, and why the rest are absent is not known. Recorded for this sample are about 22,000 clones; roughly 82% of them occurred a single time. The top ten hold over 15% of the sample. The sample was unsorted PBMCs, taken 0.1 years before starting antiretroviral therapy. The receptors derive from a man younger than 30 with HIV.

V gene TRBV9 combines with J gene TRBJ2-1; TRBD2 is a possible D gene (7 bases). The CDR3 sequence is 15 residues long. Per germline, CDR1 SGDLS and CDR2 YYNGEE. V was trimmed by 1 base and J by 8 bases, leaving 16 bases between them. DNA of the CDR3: TGTGCCAGCAGCGTAAGGGCGGGGGCGCCAGATGAGCAGTTCTTC. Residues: CASSVRAGAPDEQFF. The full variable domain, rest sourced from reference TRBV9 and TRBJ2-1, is DSGVTQTPKHLITATGQRVTLRCSPRSGDLSVYWYQQSLDQGLQFLIQYYNGEERAKGNILERFSAQQFPDLHSELNLSSLELGDSALYFCASSVRAGAPDEQFFGPGTRLTVL.

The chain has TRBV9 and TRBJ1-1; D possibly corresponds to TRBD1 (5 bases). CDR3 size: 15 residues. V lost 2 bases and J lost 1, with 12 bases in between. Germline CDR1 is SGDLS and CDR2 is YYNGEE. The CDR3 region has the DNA TGTGCCAGCAGCGTTGATTCACAGGCGAACACTGAAGCTTTCTTT. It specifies CASSVDSQANTEAFF.